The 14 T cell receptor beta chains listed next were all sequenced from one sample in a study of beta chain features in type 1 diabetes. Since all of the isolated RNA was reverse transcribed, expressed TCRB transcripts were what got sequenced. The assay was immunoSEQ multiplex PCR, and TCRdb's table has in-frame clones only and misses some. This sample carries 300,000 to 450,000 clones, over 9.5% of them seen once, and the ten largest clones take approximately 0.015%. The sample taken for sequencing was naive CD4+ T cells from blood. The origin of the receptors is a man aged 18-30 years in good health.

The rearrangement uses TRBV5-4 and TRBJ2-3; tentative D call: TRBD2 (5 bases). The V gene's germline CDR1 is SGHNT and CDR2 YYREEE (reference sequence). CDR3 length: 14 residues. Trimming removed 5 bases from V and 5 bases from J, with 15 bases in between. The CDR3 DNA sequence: TGTGCCAGCAGGGCGTACGGGGAGAGAGATACGCAGTATTTT. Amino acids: CASRAYGERDTQYF. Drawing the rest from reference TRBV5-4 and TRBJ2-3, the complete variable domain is ETGVTQSPTHLIKTRGQQVTLRCSSQSGHNTVSWYQQALGQGPQFIFQYYREEENGRGNFPPRFSGLQFPNYSSELNVNALELDDSALYLCASRAYGERDTQYFGPGTRLTVL.

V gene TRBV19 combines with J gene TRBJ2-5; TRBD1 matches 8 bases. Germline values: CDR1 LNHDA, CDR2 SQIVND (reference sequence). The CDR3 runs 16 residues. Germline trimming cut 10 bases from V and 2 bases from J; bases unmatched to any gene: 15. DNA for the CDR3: TGTGCCACCAGGAATCCCGGGACAGGATATCAAGAGACCCAGTACTTC. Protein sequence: CATRNPGTGYQETQYF.

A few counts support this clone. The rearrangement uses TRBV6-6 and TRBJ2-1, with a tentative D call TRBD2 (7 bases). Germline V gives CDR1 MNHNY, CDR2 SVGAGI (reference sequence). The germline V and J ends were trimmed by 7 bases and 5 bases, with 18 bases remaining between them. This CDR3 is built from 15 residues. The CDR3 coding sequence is TGTGCCAGCAAGAGGGAGCGGGACACGAACAATGAGCAGTTCTTC. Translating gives CASKRERDTNNEQFF.

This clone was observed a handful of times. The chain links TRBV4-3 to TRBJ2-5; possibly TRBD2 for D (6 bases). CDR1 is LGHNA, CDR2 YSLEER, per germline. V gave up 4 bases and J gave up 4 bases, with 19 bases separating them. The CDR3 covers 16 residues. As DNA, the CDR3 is TGCGCCAGCAGCCCGAATGGAGGGGCGGAGGGAGAGACCCAGTACTTC. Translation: CASSPNGGAEGETQYF.

CDR3 sequence (DNA): TGTGCCAGCCGCGGAAGCGGGGGGGCCTACAATGAGCAGTTCTTC. Protein: CASRGSGGAYNEQFF. J is TRBJ2-1 and V is TRBV5-4; the match to TRBD2 covers 10 bases. J was trimmed by 2 bases and V by 7 bases; bases with no gene match: 6. Germline assignment: CDR1 SGHNT and CDR2 YYREEE (reference sequence). The CDR3 covers 15 residues.

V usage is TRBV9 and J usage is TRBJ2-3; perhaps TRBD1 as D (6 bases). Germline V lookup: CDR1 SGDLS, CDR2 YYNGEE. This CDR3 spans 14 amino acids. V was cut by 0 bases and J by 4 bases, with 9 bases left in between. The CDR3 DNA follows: TGTGCCAGCAGCGTAGACAGGGTGTCAGATACGCAGTATTTT. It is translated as CASSVDRVSDTQYF.

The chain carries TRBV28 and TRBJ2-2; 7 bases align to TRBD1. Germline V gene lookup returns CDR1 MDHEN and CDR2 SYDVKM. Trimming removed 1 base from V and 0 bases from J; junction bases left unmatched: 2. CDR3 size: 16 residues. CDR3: CASSLLGTANTGELFF. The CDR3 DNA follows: TGTGCCAGCAGTTTATTGGGGACAGCGAACACCGGGGAGCTGTTTTTT.

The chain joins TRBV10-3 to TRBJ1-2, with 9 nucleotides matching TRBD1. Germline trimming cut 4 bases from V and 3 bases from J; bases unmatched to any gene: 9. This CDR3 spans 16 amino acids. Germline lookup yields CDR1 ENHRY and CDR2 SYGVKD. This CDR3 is CAISGSGTGSHYGYTF. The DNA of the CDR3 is TGTGCCATCAGTGGGTCCGGGACAGGGAGCCACTATGGCTACACCTTC.

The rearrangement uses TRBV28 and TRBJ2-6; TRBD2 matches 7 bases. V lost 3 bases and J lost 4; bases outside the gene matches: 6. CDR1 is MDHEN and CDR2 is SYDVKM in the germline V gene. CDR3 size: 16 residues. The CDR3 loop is CASSLLSGVGANVLTF. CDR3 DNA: TGTGCCAGCAGTTTGCTAAGCGGGGTAGGGGCCAACGTCCTGACTTTC.

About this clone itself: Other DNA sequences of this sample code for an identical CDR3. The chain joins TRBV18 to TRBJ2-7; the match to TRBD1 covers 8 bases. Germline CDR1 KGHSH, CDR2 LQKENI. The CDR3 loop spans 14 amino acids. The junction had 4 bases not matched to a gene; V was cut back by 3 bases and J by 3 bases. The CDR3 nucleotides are TGTGCCAGCTCACCGGGGACAGGCGACTACGAGCAGTACTTC. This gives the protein CASSPGTGDYEQYF.

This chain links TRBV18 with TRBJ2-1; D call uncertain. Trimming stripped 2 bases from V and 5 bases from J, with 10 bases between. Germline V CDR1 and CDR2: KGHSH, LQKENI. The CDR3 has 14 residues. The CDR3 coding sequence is TGTGCCAGCTCACCAACCCGTCGCGACAATGAGCAGTTCTTC. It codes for CASSPTRRDNEQFF.

CDR3 region: CASSLYSQGMDEQFF. CDR3 nucleotide sequence: TGTGCCAGCAGCTTGTATTCGCAGGGAATGGATGAGCAGTTCTTC. The J gene is TRBJ2-1, the V gene TRBV11-3; the D gene is possibly TRBD1 (5 bases). V was shortened by 3 bases and J by 8 bases, with 17 bases between the two germline ends. The germline V gene encodes CDR1 SGHNT and CDR2 YENEEA. The CDR3 totals 15 residues.

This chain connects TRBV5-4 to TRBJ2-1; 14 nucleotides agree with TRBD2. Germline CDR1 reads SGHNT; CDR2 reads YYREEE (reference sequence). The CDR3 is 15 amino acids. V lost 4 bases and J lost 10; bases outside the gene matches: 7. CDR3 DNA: TGTGCCAGCAGCCCGGGACTAGCGGGAGCATACGAGCAGTTCTTC. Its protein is CASSPGLAGAYEQFF.

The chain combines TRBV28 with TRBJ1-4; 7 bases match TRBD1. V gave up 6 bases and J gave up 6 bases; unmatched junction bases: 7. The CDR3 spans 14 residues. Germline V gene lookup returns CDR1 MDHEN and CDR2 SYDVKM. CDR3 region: CASSPGGGYEKLFF. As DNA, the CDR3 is TGTGCCAGCAGCCCAGGGGGAGGTTATGAAAAACTGTTTTTT.